This TCR beta chain was obtained from a study of T cell responses to AZD1222 COVID-19 vaccine (dated by TCRdb to the early 2020s). Context from the whole study: AZD1222 recipients with second doses at about 4 weeks or about 12 weeks were pooled, because spike-specific TCR depth and breadth did not differ between schedules. TCR sequencing covered fewer than 250 trial participants: 200 to 220 given two doses of AZD1222 and approximately 26 given two doses of MenACWY control vaccine. Trial participants were enrolled by age into subgroups of 18-55, 56-69 and 70-plus years, and around 140, 26 and 57 TCR-sequenced participants, respectively, were included in these subgroups. Beyond this particular receptor, the publication reports: Reportedly, almost half of the unique spike-specific TCRs recognized epitopes lying outside the regions that are mutated in the B.1.351 and B.1.1.7 variants. Most participants were white British and females outnumbered males, and the authors suggested that clonal diversity may have been underestimated. Because no samples from the day 14 peak response were available, repertoires could be characterized only after the peak T cell response. The vaccine-associated CD4 TCRs covered the entire spike protein, and the dominant responses fell in regions 160-218 and 743-854. In the small 56-69-year group, the increase in depth fell short of significance, most likely because of low power. Conclusions about previously exposed vaccinees were limited because only a handful of AZD1222 recipients were SARS-CoV-2 seropositive at baseline. A significant rise in spike-specific TCR breadth and depth was observed after two AZD1222 doses relative to day 0 and relative to MenACWY recipients.

The CDR3 regions of human TCRbeta chains were analyzed by immunosequencing. The original pipeline was this. Repertoire TCRs were checked for matches against a reference library of SARS-CoV-2-specific TCRs that had been generated using the MIRA antigen-specificity platform. Breadth meant the fraction of unique TCRs that were SARS-CoV-2-associated, whereas depth meant the fraction of total T cells that were SARS-CoV-2-associated. Using the MIRA data, every spike-specific TCR was mapped to the spike region that the TCR reacted to and assigned to either a CD4 or a CD8 class. Log10-transformed breadth and depth values were compared by one-way ANOVA with Sidak's multiple comparisons tests. Sourced from immuneACCESS, this table was stored by TCRdb with only in-frame sequences that have V and J called. A share of the clones is absent; for the studies checked, an unresolved V gene accounts for under half, and the remainder has no known explanation. That table is the source of V, J and clone size, and D and trimming were worked out from the DNA. The sample records more than 150,000 clones, approximately 92% of which are singletons. The top ten clonotypes cover about 10% of the sample.

A remark on this clone: Its antigen is unknown. It has no much larger one-base neighbor in the sample; base qualities were not kept.

The sample's time point label, decoded: baseline before first vaccination. Vaccinee samples came from UK trials COV001 and COV002, including a single-blind randomized controlled phase 2/3 trial of AZD1222 (ChAdOx1 nCoV-19) in healthy adults. Trial participant PBMC samples were collected at day 0 and day 28 after the second dose for TCRbeta chain sequencing. At the junction V is shortened by 4 bases and J by 4 bases, with 14 bases in between. From the germline V gene (reference sequence), CDR1 is LGHDT and CDR2 is YNNKEL. Including the terminal cysteine and phenylalanine, the CDR3 comprises 15 residues. Only the CDR3 DNA stays, 45 bases, in frame from base 1.

The rearrangement combines TRBV3-1 (or the pseudogene TRBV3-2) with TRBJ1-5; TRBD1 is perhaps the D gene, given 5 matching bases. The receptor comes from an adult in good health. This specimen consisted of peripheral blood, obtained on day 0 of AZD1222 vaccination. The CDR3 is CASSPGLGGNQPQHF. The DNA sequence follows: TGTGCCAGCAGCCCAGGCCTTGGGGGGAATCAGCCCCAGCATTTT.